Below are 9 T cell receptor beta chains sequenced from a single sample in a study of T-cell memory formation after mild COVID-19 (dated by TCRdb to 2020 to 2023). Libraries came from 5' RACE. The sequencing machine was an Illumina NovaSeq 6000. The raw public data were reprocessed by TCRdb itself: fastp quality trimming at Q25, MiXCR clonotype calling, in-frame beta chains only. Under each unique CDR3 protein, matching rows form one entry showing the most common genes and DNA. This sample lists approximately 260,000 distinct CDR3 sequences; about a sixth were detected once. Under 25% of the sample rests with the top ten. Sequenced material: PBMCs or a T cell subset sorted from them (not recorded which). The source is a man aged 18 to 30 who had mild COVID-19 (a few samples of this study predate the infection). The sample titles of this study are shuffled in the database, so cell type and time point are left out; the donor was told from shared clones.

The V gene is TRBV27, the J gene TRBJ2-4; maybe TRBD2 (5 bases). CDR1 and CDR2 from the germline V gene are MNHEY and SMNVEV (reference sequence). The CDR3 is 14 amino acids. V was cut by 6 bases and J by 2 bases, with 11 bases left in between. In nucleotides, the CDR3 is TGTGCCAGCAGCGTACTAGGGACCAAAAACATTCAGTACTTC. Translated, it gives CASSVLGTKNIQYF.

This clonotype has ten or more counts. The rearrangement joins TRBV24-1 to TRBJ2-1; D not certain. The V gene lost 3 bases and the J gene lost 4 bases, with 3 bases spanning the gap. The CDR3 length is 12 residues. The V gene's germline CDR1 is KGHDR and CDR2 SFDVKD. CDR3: CATSDEYNEQFF. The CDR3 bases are TGTGCCACCAGTGATGAGTACAATGAGCAGTTCTTC.

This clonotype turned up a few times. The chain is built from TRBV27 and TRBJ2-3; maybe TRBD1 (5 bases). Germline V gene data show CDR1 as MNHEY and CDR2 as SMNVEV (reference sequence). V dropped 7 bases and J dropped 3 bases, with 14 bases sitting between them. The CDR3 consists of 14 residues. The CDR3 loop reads CASKGLSSTDTQYF. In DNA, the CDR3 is TGTGCCAGCAAGGGGCTTTCCTCGACAGATACGCAGTATTTT.

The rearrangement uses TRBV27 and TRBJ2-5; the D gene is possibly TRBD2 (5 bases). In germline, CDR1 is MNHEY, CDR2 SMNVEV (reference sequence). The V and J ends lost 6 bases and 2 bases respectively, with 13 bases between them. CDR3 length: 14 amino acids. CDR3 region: CASSSLSGQETQYF. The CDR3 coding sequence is TGTGCCAGCAGCTCACTGTCGGGGCAAGAGACCCAGTACTTC.

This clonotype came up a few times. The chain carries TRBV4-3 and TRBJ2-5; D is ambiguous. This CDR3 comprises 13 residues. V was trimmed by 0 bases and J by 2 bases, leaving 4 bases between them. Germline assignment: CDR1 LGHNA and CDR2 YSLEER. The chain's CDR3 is CASSQDLQETQYF. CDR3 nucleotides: TGCGCCAGCAGCCAAGATTTGCAAGAGACCCAGTACTTC.

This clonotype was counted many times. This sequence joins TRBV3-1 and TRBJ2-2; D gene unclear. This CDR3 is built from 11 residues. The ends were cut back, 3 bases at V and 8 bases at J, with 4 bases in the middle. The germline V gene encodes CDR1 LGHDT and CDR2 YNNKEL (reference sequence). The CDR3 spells CASSQLGELFF. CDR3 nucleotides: TGTGCCAGCAGCCAGCTGGGGGAGCTGTTTTTT.

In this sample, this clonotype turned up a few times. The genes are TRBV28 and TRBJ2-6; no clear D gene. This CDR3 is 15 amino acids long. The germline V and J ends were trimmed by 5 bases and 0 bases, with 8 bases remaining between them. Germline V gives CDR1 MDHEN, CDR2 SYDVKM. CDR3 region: CASSPLYSGANVLTF. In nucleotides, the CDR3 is TGTGCCAGCAGTCCCCTCTACTCTGGGGCCAACGTCCTGACTTTC. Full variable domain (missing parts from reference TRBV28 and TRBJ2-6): DVKVTQSSRYLVKRTGEKVFLECVQDMDHENMFWYRQDPGLGLRLIYFSYDVKMKEKGDIPEGYSVSREKKERFSLILESASTNQTSMYLCASSPLYSGANVLTFGAGSRLTVL.

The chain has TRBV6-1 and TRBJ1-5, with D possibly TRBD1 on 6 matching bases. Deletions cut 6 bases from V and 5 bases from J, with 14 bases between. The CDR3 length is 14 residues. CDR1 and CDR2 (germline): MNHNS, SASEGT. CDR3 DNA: TGTGCCAGCAGCTCGAGGGGGGGAGATCAGCCCCAGCATTTT. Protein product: CASSSRGGDQPQHF.

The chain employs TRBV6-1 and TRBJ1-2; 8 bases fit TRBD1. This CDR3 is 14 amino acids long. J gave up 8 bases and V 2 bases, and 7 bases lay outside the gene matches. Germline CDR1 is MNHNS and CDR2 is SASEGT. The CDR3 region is CASSETYRGAGYTF. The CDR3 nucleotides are TGTGCCAGCAGTGAAACCTACAGGGGGGCAGGCTACACCTTC.